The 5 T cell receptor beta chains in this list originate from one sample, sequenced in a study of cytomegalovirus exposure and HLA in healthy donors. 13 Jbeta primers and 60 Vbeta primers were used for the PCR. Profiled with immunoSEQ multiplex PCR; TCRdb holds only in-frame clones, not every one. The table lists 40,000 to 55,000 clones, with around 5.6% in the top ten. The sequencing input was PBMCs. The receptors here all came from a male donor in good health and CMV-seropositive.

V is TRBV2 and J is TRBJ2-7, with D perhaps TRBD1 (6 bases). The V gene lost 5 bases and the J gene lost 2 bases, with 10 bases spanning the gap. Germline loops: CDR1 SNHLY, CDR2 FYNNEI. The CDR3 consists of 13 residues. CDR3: CASSRDTAYEQYF. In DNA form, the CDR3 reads TGTGCCAGCAGTAGGGACACAGCCTACGAGCAGTACTTC.

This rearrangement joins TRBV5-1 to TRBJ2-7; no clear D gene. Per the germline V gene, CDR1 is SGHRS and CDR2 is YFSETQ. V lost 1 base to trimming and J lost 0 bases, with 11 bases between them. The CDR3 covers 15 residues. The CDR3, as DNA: TGCGCCAGCAGCTTGTTACAGCCGTCCTCCTACGAGCAGTACTTC. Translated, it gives CASSLLQPSSYEQYF.

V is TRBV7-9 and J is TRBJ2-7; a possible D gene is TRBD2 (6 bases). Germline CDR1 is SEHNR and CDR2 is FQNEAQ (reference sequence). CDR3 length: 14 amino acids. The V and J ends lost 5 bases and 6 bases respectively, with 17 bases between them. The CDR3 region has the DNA TGTGCCAGCAGCCTGGGGGGAAATCTATTCGAGCAGTACTTC. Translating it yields CASSLGGNLFEQYF.

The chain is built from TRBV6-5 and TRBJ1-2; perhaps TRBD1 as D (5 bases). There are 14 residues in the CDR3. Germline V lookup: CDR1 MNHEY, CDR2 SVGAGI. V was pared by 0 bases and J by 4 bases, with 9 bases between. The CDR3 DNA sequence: TGTGCCAGCAGTTACTCAGGGACTGCCTATGGCTACACCTTC. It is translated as CASSYSGTAYGYTF.

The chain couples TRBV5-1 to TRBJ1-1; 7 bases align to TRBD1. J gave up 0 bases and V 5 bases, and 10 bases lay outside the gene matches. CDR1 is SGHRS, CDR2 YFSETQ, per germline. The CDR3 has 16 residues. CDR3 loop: CASRITGAAVNTEAFF. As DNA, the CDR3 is TGCGCCAGCAGAATAACAGGGGCCGCAGTGAACACTGAAGCTTTCTTT.